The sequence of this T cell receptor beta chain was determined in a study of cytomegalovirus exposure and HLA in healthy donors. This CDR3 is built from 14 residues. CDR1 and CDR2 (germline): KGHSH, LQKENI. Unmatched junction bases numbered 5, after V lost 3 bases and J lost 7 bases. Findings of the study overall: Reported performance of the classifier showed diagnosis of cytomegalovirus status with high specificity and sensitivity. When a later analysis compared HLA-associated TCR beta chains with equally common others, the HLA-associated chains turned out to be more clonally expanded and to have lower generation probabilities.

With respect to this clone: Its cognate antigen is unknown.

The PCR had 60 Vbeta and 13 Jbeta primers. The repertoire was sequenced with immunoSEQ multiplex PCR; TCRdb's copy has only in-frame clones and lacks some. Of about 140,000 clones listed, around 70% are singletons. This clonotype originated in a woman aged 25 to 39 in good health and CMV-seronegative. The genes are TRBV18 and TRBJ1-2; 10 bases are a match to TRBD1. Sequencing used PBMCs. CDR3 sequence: CASSPEGQGSGYTF. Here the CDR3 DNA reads TGTGCCAGCTCACCCGAGGGACAGGGGTCTGGCTACACCTTC.